The clone carrying this T cell receptor (beta chain) appeared once. The entry originates in a study of blood T cell repertoires in COVID-19. Study-level information: The origin of the acute and convalescent COVID-19 samples was the United States, Italy and Spain. The analysed material was cDNA or gDNA that came from T cells, B-cell-depleted T cells, or PBMCs.

The CDR3 has 17 residues. The V and J ends lost 7 bases and 7 bases, in that order; junction bases with no gene match: 18. Germline V gene lookup returns CDR1 MDHEN and CDR2 SYDVKM. Sequencing was performed with immunoSEQ multiplex PCR; in TCRdb, only in-frame clones are kept and a portion is missing. The sample has roughly 120,000 clones, approximately 90% seen once. The Seattle patients, enrolled during active infection, were followed longitudinally. The TCR was taken from a man aged 50-59 years with COVID-19, enrolled during active disease. Sequencing was carried out using peripheral blood. V usage is TRBV28 and J usage is TRBJ2-7, with TRBD2 matching 11 bases. The CDR3 loop reads CASTGSDIAGGPGEQYF. The CDR3 nucleotides read TGTGCCAGCACTGGATCCGATATAGCGGGAGGGCCGGGGGAGCAGTACTTC.